The rows below give T cell receptor beta chains drawn from one sample of a study of blood T cell repertoires in COVID-19. Produced via immunoSEQ multiplex PCR; TCRdb's table is partial and in-frame only. The sample lists around 250,000 clones, 88% occurring once. Sample: PBMCs or T cells enriched from blood (not recorded which). All receptors come from a woman aged 40 to 50 who had been exposed to COVID-19. CDR3s include the opening cysteine and the closing phenylalanine or tryptophan. Each record gives: D gene, V gene, clone size, J gene, CDR3 DNA, CDR3 protein. A D gene is named only where the DNA matches it firmly. Clone size is shown for a subset of rows, as once, few, many or a class of expanded clone.

D: -
V: TRBV30
size: -
J: TRBJ1-2
DNA: TGTGCCTGGAGTCCTCGGACAGTCGCAACCTATGGCTACACCTTC
CDR3: CAWSPRTVATYGYTF

D: TRBD2
V: TRBV9
size: -
J: TRBJ2-5
DNA: TGTGCCAGCAGCGCCGTCGGGACTAGCATTCAAGAGACCCAGTACTTC
CDR3: CASSAVGTSIQETQYF

D: -
V: TRBV28
size: -
J: TRBJ1-5
DNA: TGTGCCAGCAGCCTTGACAGCGGCAATCAGCCCCAGCATTTT
CDR3: CASSLDSGNQPQHF

D: TRBD2
V: TRBV30
size: -
J: TRBJ2-1
DNA: TGTGCCTGGAGCGAACAACTAGCGGGAGGGGTTTATGAGCAGTTCTTC
CDR3: CAWSEQLAGGVYEQFF

D: TRBD1
V: TRBV6-1
size: -
J: TRBJ2-7
DNA: TGTGCCAGCAGTGATTACCGGGACAGGGGTGGACGTTCCTACGAGCAGTACTTC
CDR3: CASSDYRDRGGRSYEQYF

D: -
V: TRBV7-9
size: -
J: TRBJ1-2
DNA: TGTGCCAGCAGCTTAAGAAGGGAGGCGGATGGCTACACCTTC
CDR3: CASSLRREADGYTF

D: TRBD1
V: TRBV12-3/TRBV12-4
size: once
J: TRBJ1-5
DNA: TGTGCCAGCGGGGACAGGCTCAATCAGCCCCAGCATTTT
CDR3: CASGDRLNQPQHF

D: -
V: TRBV24-1
size: -
J: TRBJ1-5
DNA: TGTGCCACCTGGGGGGGAACAAGCAATCAGCCCCAGCATTTT
CDR3: CATWGGTSNQPQHF

D: -
V: TRBV18
size: -
J: TRBJ2-7
DNA: TGTGCCAGCTCGGGCATAAGCATCTACGAGCAGTACTTC
CDR3: CASSGISIYEQYF

D: -
V: TRBV29-1
size: -
J: TRBJ1-1
DNA: TGCAGCGTAGTTGAAGGGAGGACTGAAGCTTTCTTT
CDR3: CSVVEGRTEAFF

D: TRBD2
V: TRBV4-3
size: -
J: TRBJ2-5
DNA: TGCGCCAGCAGCCAAGTCTCCGGGAGGCAGACCCAGTACTTC
CDR3: CASSQVSGRQTQYF

D: TRBD1
V: TRBV11-3
size: once
J: TRBJ1-2
DNA: TGTGCCAGCAGCCCCACGGGACAGGGGGGCTCCTACTATGGCTACACCTTC
CDR3: CASSPTGQGGSYYGYTF

D: -
V: TRBV4-3
size: -
J: TRBJ1-1
DNA: TGCGCCAGCAGCCAAGATCCCGCGGGGGGGAACACTGAAGCTTTCTTT
CDR3: CASSQDPAGGNTEAFF

D: -
V: TRBV9
size: -
J: TRBJ2-5
DNA: TGTGCCAGCAGCTTGGACCTCAGCGCGGGGACCCAGTACTTC
CDR3: CASSLDLSAGTQYF

D: TRBD2
V: TRBV11-2
size: -
J: TRBJ2-5
DNA: TGTGCCAGCAGCTTAGCTTTGGGCGGGGGGGCACAAGAGACCCAGTACTTC
CDR3: CASSLALGGGAQETQYF

D: TRBD1
V: TRBV4-1
size: -
J: TRBJ2-3
DNA: TGCGCCAGCAGCCACCTGACAGGGGCCAACACAGATACGCAGTATTTT
CDR3: CASSHLTGANTDTQYF

D: TRBD1
V: TRBV30
size: -
J: TRBJ1-4
DNA: TGTGCCTGGAGTCCCAGGGACAGACCTAATGAAAAACTGTTTTTT
CDR3: CAWSPRDRPNEKLFF

D: -
V: TRBV19
size: -
J: TRBJ1-5
DNA: TGTGCCAGTACCGTGGGGGGGATTGGCAATCAGCCCCAGCATTTT
CDR3: CASTVGGIGNQPQHF

D: -
V: TRBV19
size: -
J: TRBJ2-2
DNA: TGTGCCAGTAGTATAGATCGGGAGCTCAAGGGTTGGACCGGGGAGCTGTTTTTT
CDR3: CASSIDRELKGWTGELFF

D: -
V: TRBV4-3
size: -
J: TRBJ2-2
DNA: TGCGCCAGCAGCCAAGCCGATCCTTGGACAATGAACACCGGGGAGCTGTTTTTT
CDR3: CASSQADPWTMNTGELFF

D: TRBD1
V: TRBV7-9
size: few
J: TRBJ1-4
DNA: TGTGCCAGCGGCATAAGACAGGGTATTAATGAAAAACTGTTTTTT
CDR3: CASGIRQGINEKLFF

D: TRBD1
V: TRBV27
size: -
J: TRBJ1-6
DNA: TGTGCCAGACCCAAGGCTTCCGGGACAGTGAATTCACCCCTCCACTTT
CDR3: CARPKASGTVNSPLHF

D: -
V: TRBV5-4
size: -
J: TRBJ2-2
DNA: TGTGCCAGCAGCCCCCCCGCCGGGACGAACACCGGGGAGCTGTTTTTT
CDR3: CASSPPAGTNTGELFF

D: -
V: TRBV11-2
size: -
J: TRBJ2-7
DNA: TGTGCCAGCAGCTTCGGCGAGCAGTACTTC
CDR3: CASSFGEQYF

D: -
V: TRBV7-9
size: once
J: TRBJ1-4
DNA: TGTGCCAGCAGCTCTGACTTGAGGGGCCGCGGGAGACTGTTTTTT
CDR3: CASSSDLRGRGRLFF

D: TRBD1
V: TRBV25-1
size: few
J: TRBJ2-5
DNA: TGTGCCAGCAGTGAATATTCAAGGGGGCATAAGGAGACCCAGTACTTC
CDR3: CASSEYSRGHKETQYF

D: -
V: TRBV7-9
size: -
J: TRBJ2-3
DNA: TGTGCCAGCAGCTCCCTGTTCCCTAGCACAGATACGCAGTATTTT
CDR3: CASSSLFPSTDTQYF

D: TRBD1
V: TRBV28
size: -
J: TRBJ2-1
DNA: TGTGCCAGCAGTACAGGACAGGCCTCCTACAATGAGCAGTTCTTC
CDR3: CASSTGQASYNEQFF

D: -
V: TRBV9
size: -
J: TRBJ1-4
DNA: TGTGCCAGCAGCCCTCTAACAGGGTTTGAAAAACTGTTTTTT
CDR3: CASSPLTGFEKLFF

D: -
V: TRBV4-2
size: -
J: TRBJ2-7
DNA: TGTGCCAGCAGCCAGAGACAGCCACCCTACGAGCAGTACTTC
CDR3: CASSQRQPPYEQYF

D: -
V: TRBV7-3
size: -
J: TRBJ2-3
DNA: TGTGCCAGCAGCTTCAGCGAGAGCACAGATACGCAGTATTTT
CDR3: CASSFSESTDTQYF

D: TRBD2
V: TRBV13
size: -
J: TRBJ2-6
DNA: TGTGCCAGCAGGCCCCGTGATTCGGTTAGCGGGTGGACTTCGAGTTCTGGGGCCAACGTCCTGACTTTC
CDR3: CASRPRDSVSGWTSSSGANVLTF

D: TRBD2
V: TRBV28
size: -
J: TRBJ2-3
DNA: TGTGCCAGCCAAACCACCGGGGGGGGCACAGATACGCAGTATTTT
CDR3: CASQTTGGGTDTQYF

D: -
V: TRBV5-1
size: -
J: TRBJ1-3
DNA: TGTGCCAGCAGCTGGGAACAGCAGGGCTTTGGAAACACCATATATTTT
CDR3: CASSWEQQGFGNTIYF

D: TRBD1
V: TRBV10-1
size: -
J: TRBJ1-1
DNA: TGCGCCAGCAGTAATACCGGGACAGATCTCAACACTGAAGCTTTCTTT
CDR3: CASSNTGTDLNTEAFF

D: TRBD1
V: TRBV30
size: -
J: TRBJ1-5
DNA: TGTGCCTGTGATAAACAGGGGGAGAGTCAGCCCCAGCATTTT
CDR3: CACDKQGESQPQHF

D: TRBD2
V: TRBV4-2
size: once
J: TRBJ2-2
DNA: TGTGCCAGCAGCCATCAAGGGACTAGCCTGACCGGGGAGCTGTTTTTT
CDR3: CASSHQGTSLTGELFF

D: -
V: TRBV7-6
size: -
J: TRBJ2-1
DNA: TGTGCCAGCAGCTTCTCTCTAACTAAACTTAAATCCAATGAGCAGTTCTTC
CDR3: CASSFSLTKLKSNEQFF

D: -
V: TRBV12-3/TRBV12-4
size: -
J: TRBJ1-1
DNA: TGTGCCAGCAGTGAACGAGAGACTGAAGCTTTCTTT
CDR3: CASSERETEAFF

D: TRBD1
V: TRBV6-1
size: -
J: TRBJ1-5
DNA: TGTGCCAGCAGTGCGGGACAGGGTAGCAATCAGCCCCAGCATTTT
CDR3: CASSAGQGSNQPQHF

D: TRBD1
V: TRBV19
size: few
J: TRBJ1-2
DNA: TGTGCCAGTAGCCCCGGGACAGTACCTTCTAACTATGGCTACACCTTC
CDR3: CASSPGTVPSNYGYTF

D: TRBD2
V: TRBV7-8
size: -
J: TRBJ2-3
DNA: TGTGCCAGCAGCCGCGCTAGCGGGAGGAGCACAGATACGCAGTATTTT
CDR3: CASSRASGRSTDTQYF

D: -
V: TRBV12-3/TRBV12-4
size: once
J: TRBJ1-1
DNA: TGTGCCAGCAGTATAGACAGTCTTGAAGCTTTCTTT
CDR3: CASSIDSLEAFF

D: -
V: TRBV6-4
size: -
J: TRBJ1-6
DNA: TGTGCCAGCAGTGACACTCCCGGGGGTAATTCACCCCTCCACTTT
CDR3: CASSDTPGGNSPLHF

D: TRBD1
V: TRBV28
size: -
J: TRBJ1-3
DNA: TGTGCCACCCGACCGCGGGACAGGTTCTCTAACACCATATATTTT
CDR3: CATRPRDRFSNTIYF

D: TRBD1
V: TRBV4-3
size: few
J: TRBJ1-5
DNA: TGCGCCAGCAGCCAACACCTAGCCTCCGGGACAGGGGGTCGGCCCCAGCATTTT
CDR3: CASSQHLASGTGGRPQHF

D: -
V: TRBV6-5
size: -
J: TRBJ1-1
DNA: TGTGCCAGCAGTTACTCTCTCGGGAGGGTTGGGGCTTTCTTT
CDR3: CASSYSLGRVGAFF

D: TRBD1
V: TRBV10-3
size: once
J: TRBJ2-7
DNA: TGTGCCATCAGCGAAGGACAGGGAGTAACCTACGAGCAGTACTTC
CDR3: CAISEGQGVTYEQYF

D: -
V: TRBV7-6
size: -
J: TRBJ2-5
DNA: TGTGCCAGCAGCTTGGGAGGAGGGGGGGCCGGAGAGACCCAGTACTTC
CDR3: CASSLGGGGAGETQYF

D: TRBD1
V: TRBV28
size: -
J: TRBJ1-1
DNA: TGTGCCAGCACCCTGGGGCAGGGGGCCGCTGAAGCTTTCTTT
CDR3: CASTLGQGAAEAFF

D: TRBD2
V: TRBV10-3
size: -
J: TRBJ2-1
DNA: TGTGCCATCAGTGAGCGCATGAGCGGGGGGGGGTTCAATGAGCAGTTCTTC
CDR3: CAISERMSGGGFNEQFF

D: TRBD2
V: TRBV24-1
size: -
J: TRBJ2-7
DNA: TGTGCCACCAGTGATGGATCTAGCGGGGTGCGGGAGCAGTACTTC
CDR3: CATSDGSSGVREQYF

D: -
V: TRBV19
size: -
J: TRBJ1-5
DNA: TGTGCCAGTAGTATAGAGCAGGGAGGCGGCAATCAGCCCCAGCATTTT
CDR3: CASSIEQGGGNQPQHF

D: TRBD1
V: TRBV5-8
size: -
J: TRBJ1-1
DNA: TGTGCCAGCAGCGACGCCCCGGGACAGGGTTGGAATGAAGCTTTCTTT
CDR3: CASSDAPGQGWNEAFF

D: -
V: TRBV7-9
size: -
J: TRBJ2-4
DNA: TGTGCCAGCAGCTTAGGTCTAAAAAACATTCAGTACTTC
CDR3: CASSLGLKNIQYF

D: TRBD2
V: TRBV28
size: -
J: TRBJ2-1
DNA: TGTGCCAGCAGTACCGGGACTAGCGGGATTGGGCAGCAGTTCTTC
CDR3: CASSTGTSGIGQQFF

D: -
V: TRBV5-6
size: -
J: TRBJ1-1
DNA: TGTGCCAGCAGCGACGCCAAAAGAGGGTGGACTGAAGCTTTCTTT
CDR3: CASSDAKRGWTEAFF